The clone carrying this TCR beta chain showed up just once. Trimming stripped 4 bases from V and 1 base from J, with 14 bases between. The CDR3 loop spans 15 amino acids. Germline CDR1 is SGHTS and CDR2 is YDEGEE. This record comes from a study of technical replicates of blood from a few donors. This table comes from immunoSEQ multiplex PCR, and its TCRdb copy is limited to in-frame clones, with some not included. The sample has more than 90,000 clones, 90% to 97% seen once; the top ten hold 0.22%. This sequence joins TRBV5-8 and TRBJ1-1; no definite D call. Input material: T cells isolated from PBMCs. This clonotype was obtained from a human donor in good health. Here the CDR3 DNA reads TGTGCCAGCAGCCTGACTCCATTGGGGAACACTGAAGCTTTCTTT. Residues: CASSLTPLGNTEAFF.